The 16 T cell receptor beta chains below come from one sample, sequenced in a study of siplizumab effects on memory and regulatory T cells. Sequenced by immunoSEQ multiplex PCR; TCRdb stores in-frame clones only, minus some. The table lists roughly 56,000 clones, approximately 95% of them singletons. Material: CD8+ T cells sorted from blood. The source of these receptors is a human donor in good health.

V and J are TRBV6-5 and TRBJ1-2; no clear D. The CDR3 is 13 residues long. The V gene's germline CDR1 is MNHEY and CDR2 SVGAGI. V dropped 2 bases and J dropped 3 bases, with 7 bases sitting between them. The chain's CDR3 is CASSYARDYGYTF. CDR3 DNA sequence: TGTGCCAGCAGTTACGCCCGGGACTATGGCTACACCTTC.

The chain has TRBV19 and TRBJ2-7; no clear D. This CDR3 has 14 amino acids. The germline CDR1 and CDR2 sequences are LNHDA and SQIVND (reference sequence). V gave up 5 bases and J gave up 0 bases, with 11 bases separating them. The CDR3 DNA reads TGTGCCAGTAGTGCCGCGGTGAGCTCCTACGAGCAGTACTTC. Translating gives CASSAAVSSYEQYF.

This chain connects TRBV6-5 to TRBJ2-2, with D uncertain. The V gene's germline CDR1 is MNHEY and CDR2 SVGAGI. V was cut by 6 bases and J by 6 bases, with 11 bases left in between. The CDR3 is 13 amino acids. CDR3 loop: CASRTTLSGELFF. The DNA of the CDR3 is TGTGCCAGCAGAACCACTCTCTCCGGGGAGCTGTTTTTT.

The chain has TRBV2 and TRBJ2-5; 8 nucleotides match TRBD1. V shed 6 bases and J 4 bases; nucleotides not matched to a gene: 10. CDR1 is SNHLY, CDR2 FYNNEI, per germline. The CDR3 has 15 residues. The CDR3 spells CASSYGQGWRETQYF. DNA for the CDR3: TGTGCCAGCAGCTATGGACAGGGTTGGAGAGAGACCCAGTACTTC.

The chain recombines TRBV4-1 with TRBJ2-7, with 7 bases aligning to TRBD2. The V and J ends lost 0 bases and 0 bases, in that order; junction bases with no gene match: 2. CDR1 and CDR2 (germline): MGHRA, YSYEKL. CDR3 length: 15 residues. Here the CDR3 reads CASSQDWDYSYEQYF. CDR3 sequence (DNA): TGCGCCAGCAGCCAAGATTGGGACTACTCCTACGAGCAGTACTTC.

Comments on this clone: At the DNA level, this CDR3 is encoded by other sequences in the same sample as well. The chain links TRBV7-9 to TRBJ2-5; the match to TRBD2 covers 7 bases. Per germline, CDR1 SEHNR and CDR2 FQNEAQ (reference sequence). The CDR3 loop spans 14 amino acids. V lost 3 bases and J lost 1; bases outside the gene matches: 2. The CDR3 sequence is CASSLGGSQETQYF. The CDR3 nucleotides are TGTGCCAGCAGCTTGGGGGGGTCCCAAGAGACCCAGTACTTC.

The rearrangement links TRBV6-5 to TRBJ2-7; D gene unclear. Germline CDR1 reads MNHEY; CDR2 reads SVGAGI. The CDR3 contains 14 residues. The V end lost 2 bases, the J end lost 2 bases, and 10 bases lay between the germline ends. CDR3 amino acids: CASSYRTGPYEQYF. As DNA, the CDR3 is TGTGCCAGCAGTTACCGGACCGGGCCCTACGAGCAGTACTTC.

The V and J genes are TRBV28 and TRBJ2-7; TRBD1 aligns across 8 bases. CDR3 length: 14 amino acids. Germline lookup yields CDR1 MDHEN and CDR2 SYDVKM. Unmatched junction bases numbered 7, after V lost 6 bases and J lost 3 bases. The DNA of the CDR3 is TGTGCCAGCAGCCGGGACAGGACCCTCTACGAGCAGTACTTC. The encoded protein is CASSRDRTLYEQYF. Drawing the rest from reference TRBV28 and TRBJ2-7, the complete variable domain is DVKVTQSSRYLVKRTGEKVFLECVQDMDHENMFWYRQDPGLGLRLIYFSYDVKMKEKGDIPEGYSVSREKKERFSLILESASTNQTSMYLCASSRDRTLYEQYFGPGTRLTVT.

The rearrangement uses TRBV27 and TRBJ2-7, with D tentatively TRBD2 (5 bases). Germline CDR1 is MNHEY and CDR2 is SMNVEV (reference sequence). The CDR3 is 13 amino acids. The V gene lost 1 base and the J gene lost 4 bases, with 8 bases spanning the gap. This chain's CDR3 is CASSLYPGYEQYF. In nucleotides, the CDR3 is TGTGCCAGCAGTTTATATCCGGGGTACGAGCAGTACTTC.

V gene TRBV5-1 combines with J gene TRBJ2-1, with 11 bases aligning to TRBD2. The V and J ends lost 2 bases and 5 bases, in that order; junction bases with no gene match: 6. The CDR3 is 16 amino acids. Germline CDR1 and CDR2: SGHRS and YFSETQ. The CDR3 nucleotides are TGCGCCAGCAGCTTAGTAGCGGGAGGGCCCAACAATGAGCAGTTCTTC. Encoded protein: CASSLVAGGPNNEQFF.

The V call is TRBV11-2, the J call TRBJ2-5; TRBD1 matches at 8 bases. V was pared by 4 bases and J by 4 bases, with 2 bases of the junction left unmatched. The CDR3 extends over 13 amino acids. From germline, CDR1 is SGHAT and CDR2 FQNNGV. In DNA, the CDR3 is TGTGCCAGCAGCTCGACAGGGGCAGAGACCCAGTACTTC. Translated: CASSSTGAETQYF.

The chain employs TRBV9 and TRBJ2-1, with D unclear. CDR3 length equals 11 residues. Trimming shortened V by 3 bases and J by 10 bases, and 8 bases separated the two germline ends. The germline V gene has CDR1 SGDLS and CDR2 YYNGEE. Written as DNA, the CDR3 is TGTGCCAGCAGCGCCGACCGGGAGCAGTTCTTC. Translation: CASSADREQFF.

The V call is TRBV9, the J call TRBJ2-1; D is perhaps TRBD2 (6 bases). V lost 4 bases, J lost 5 bases, and 10 bases lay in between. The CDR3 extends over 13 amino acids. Germline V gives CDR1 SGDLS, CDR2 YYNGEE. CDR3 region: CASSISGNNEQFF. In DNA, the CDR3 is TGTGCCAGCAGCATTAGCGGAAACAATGAGCAGTTCTTC.

The gene calls are TRBV27 and TRBJ1-2, with D uncertain. V dropped 2 bases and J dropped 3 bases, with 7 bases sitting between them. The CDR3 is made up of 13 amino acids. CDR1 and CDR2 from the germline V gene are MNHEY and SMNVEV (reference sequence). The CDR3 reads CASSLAGHYGYTF. The CDR3 DNA reads as TGTGCCAGCAGTTTAGCAGGACACTATGGCTACACCTTC.

The rearrangement joins TRBV9 to TRBJ2-3, with a tentative D call TRBD1 (6 bases). Per germline, CDR1 SGDLS and CDR2 YYNGEE. V shed 3 bases and J shed 4 bases, with 18 bases lying between them. This CDR3 comprises 16 residues. The CDR3 reads CASSALGQGIADTQYF. In DNA, the CDR3 is TGTGCCAGCAGCGCCCTCGGGCAGGGGATAGCAGATACGCAGTATTTT. The full variable domain, completed using reference TRBV9 and TRBJ2-3, is DSGVTQTPKHLITATGQRVTLRCSPRSGDLSVYWYQQSLDQGLQFLIQYYNGEERAKGNILERFSAQQFPDLHSELNLSSLELGDSALYFCASSALGQGIADTQYFGPGTRLTVL.

There are a few counts of this clone. The J gene is TRBJ1-1, the V gene TRBV2; D uncertain. Germline CDR1 reads SNHLY; CDR2 reads FYNNEI. This CDR3 region has 12 residues. Trimming removed 3 bases from V and 8 bases from J, with 10 bases in between. CDR3 nucleotides: TGTGCCAGCAGTGATATAGCCAGGGAAGCTTTCTTT. Translating gives CASSDIAREAFF.